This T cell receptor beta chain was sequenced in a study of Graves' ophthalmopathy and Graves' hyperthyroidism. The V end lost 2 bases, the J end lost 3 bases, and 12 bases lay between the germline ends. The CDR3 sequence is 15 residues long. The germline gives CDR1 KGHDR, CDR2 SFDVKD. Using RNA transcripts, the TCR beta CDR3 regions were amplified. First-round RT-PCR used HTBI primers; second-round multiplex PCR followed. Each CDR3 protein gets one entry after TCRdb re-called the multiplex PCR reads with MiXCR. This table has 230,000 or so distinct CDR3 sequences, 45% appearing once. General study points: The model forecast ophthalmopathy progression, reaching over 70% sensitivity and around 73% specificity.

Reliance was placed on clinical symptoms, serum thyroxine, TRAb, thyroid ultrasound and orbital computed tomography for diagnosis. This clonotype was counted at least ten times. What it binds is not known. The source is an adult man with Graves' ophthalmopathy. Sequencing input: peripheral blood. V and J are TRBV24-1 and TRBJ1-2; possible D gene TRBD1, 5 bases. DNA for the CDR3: TGTGCCACCAGTGATTCCGACAGAACATACTATGGCTACACCTTC. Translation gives CATSDSDRTYYGYTF.